These 22 T cell receptor beta chains were all obtained from the same sample, sequenced in a study of T cell repertoires in cytomegalovirus infection. TCRdb passed the reads through MiXCR, listing each CDR3 protein once. The table shows roughly 630,000 distinct CDR3 sequences, with approximately 24% occurring only once. Sequenced sample: CD8+ T cells from PBMCs. The receptor source for this set is a human donor in good health (CMV status not recorded). Some clones in this sample may be carry-over from other donors' samples.

This clonotype was recorded at least ten times. The CDR3 spells CASSLANIQYF. The CDR3 nucleotides read TGTGCCAGCAGCTTAGCGAACATTCAGTACTTC. The chain employs TRBV7-9 and TRBJ2-4; no definite D call. The CDR3 is made up of 11 amino acids. V lost 0 bases to trimming and J lost 7 bases, with 1 base between them. Germline loops: CDR1 SEHNR, CDR2 FQNEAQ (reference sequence).

This sequence joins TRBV7-9 and TRBJ1-1; D is uncertain. V was cut by 6 bases and J by 5 bases, with 10 bases left in between. This CDR3 has 12 amino acids. From germline, CDR1 is SEHNR and CDR2 FQNEAQ (reference sequence). Here the CDR3 DNA reads TGTGCCAGCAGGGAGGCAACTACTGAAGCTTTCTTT. Its translation: CASREATTEAFF.

This clonotype was seen at least ten times. Here the CDR3 DNA reads TGTGCCAGCAGTAAAAGGACAGATAACTATGGCTACACCTTC. Amino acid sequence: CASSKRTDNYGYTF. V usage is TRBV6-5 and J usage is TRBJ1-2, with D tentatively TRBD1 (6 bases). Trimming pared 5 bases from V and 1 base from J, leaving 11 bases between. This CDR3 has 14 residues. Germline V CDR1 and CDR2: MNHEY, SVGAGI.

This clonotype was counted between two and nine times. The V and J genes are TRBV2 and TRBJ2-6, with D tentatively TRBD1 (6 bases). V lost 5 bases, J lost 4 bases, and 15 bases lay in between. CDR1 and CDR2 (germline): SNHLY, FYNNEI. The CDR3 has 16 residues. The DNA for the CDR3 is TGTGCCAGCAGTCCATCAGGGGAATCAGGGGCCAACGTCCTGACTTTC. This sequence encodes CASSPSGESGANVLTF. Filled out from reference TRBV2 and TRBJ2-6, the complete variable domain reads EPEVTQTPSHQVTQMGQEVILRCVPISNHLYFYWYRQILGQKVEFLVSFYNNEISEKSEIFDDQFSVERPDGSNFTLKIRSTKLEDSAMYFCASSPSGESGANVLTFGAGSRLTVL.

The rearrangement links TRBV5-6 to TRBJ1-2; maybe TRBD1 (5 bases). Germline loops: CDR1 SGHDT, CDR2 YYEEEE. The CDR3 consists of 20 residues. Trimming took 5 bases from V and 6 from J, leaving 35 bases between them. This chain's CDR3 is CASSSTEGIRVVPTLDGYTF. In DNA form, the CDR3 reads TGTGCCAGCAGTTCAACCGAGGGGATTCGGGTGGTCCCCACTCTAGATGGCTACACCTTC.

Remarks on this clonotype: A much larger clonotype is one base distant, so this may be a read error. The genes are TRBV7-9 and TRBJ2-7; D may be TRBD1 (5 bases). V was shortened by 4 bases and J by 0 bases, with 7 bases between the two germline ends. CDR3 length: 13 amino acids. The germline CDR1 and CDR2 sequences are SEHNR and FQNEAQ (reference sequence). The CDR3 region has the DNA TGTGCCAGCAGCTGGGGCAACTCCTACGAGCAGTACTTC. Protein: CASSWGNSYEQYF.

There are many counts of this clonotype. The chain has TRBV7-2 and TRBJ1-4, with 7 bases fitting TRBD1. Germline V CDR1 and CDR2: SGHTA, FQGNSA. V shed 3 bases and J 0 bases; nucleotides not matched to a gene: 1. This CDR3 is built from 15 residues. The CDR3 region is CASSLGQTTNEKLFF. The CDR3 DNA is TGTGCCAGCAGCTTGGGACAGACAACTAATGAAAAACTGTTTTTT.

The chain has TRBV6-2 or TRBV6-3 and TRBJ2-5; 9 nucleotides match TRBD2. This CDR3 is built from 16 residues. J gave up 1 base and V 5 bases, and 8 bases lay outside the gene matches. Germline V gene sequence: CDR1 MNHEY, CDR2 SVGEGT. In nucleotides, the CDR3 is TGTGCCAGCAGTGCTATAGCGGGGGCTCCCCAAGAGACCCAGTACTTC. Its protein product is CASSAIAGAPQETQYF.

The chain combines TRBV20-1 with TRBJ1-6; 8 bases match TRBD1. V was clipped by 0 bases and J by 8 bases; unmatched bases: 6. CDR3 length: 15 residues. Germline CDR1 reads DFQATT; CDR2 reads SNEGSKA (reference sequence). The CDR3 region is CSARDYRGLDSPLHF. The CDR3 DNA is TGCAGTGCTAGAGACTACAGGGGGTTGGATTCACCCCTCCACTTT.

The V gene is TRBV7-9, the J gene TRBJ1-1, with 9 bases matching TRBD1. V lost 4 bases to trimming and J lost 2 bases; unmatched junction nucleotides: 8. Germline values: CDR1 SEHNR, CDR2 FQNEAQ (reference sequence). This CDR3 has 16 residues. The CDR3 loop is CASSSNTGGRNTEAFF. CDR3 in DNA: TGTGCCAGCAGCTCCAATACAGGGGGCAGAAACACTGAAGCTTTCTTT.

The chain has TRBV6-8 and TRBJ2-2, with no clear D. The CDR3 consists of 14 residues. Germline-derived CDR1 and CDR2 are MNHGY and SAAAGT. Between the trimmed V and J ends, which lost 0 bases and 6 bases, there was a span of 8 bases. CDR3: CASSYSAGSGELFF. The CDR3 coding sequence is TGTGCCAGCAGTTACTCGGCAGGCTCCGGGGAGCTGTTTTTT.

This clonotype was found a few times. The J gene is TRBJ1-2, the V gene TRBV10-2; D might be TRBD1 (5 bases). There are 16 residues in the CDR3. Trimming cost V 5 bases and J 0 bases, with 16 bases left between them. The germline V gene encodes CDR1 WSHSY and CDR2 SAAADI. The CDR3 is CASSPGTASANYGYTF. The DNA for the CDR3 is TGCGCCAGCAGTCCCGGGACGGCCTCGGCTAACTATGGCTACACCTTC.

The chain has TRBV7-9 and TRBJ2-7; 7 bases are shared with TRBD2. This CDR3 comprises 16 residues. Germline trimming cut 9 bases from V and 6 bases from J; bases unmatched to any gene: 20. Germline V lookup: CDR1 SEHNR, CDR2 FQNEAQ (reference sequence). CDR3 residues: CASSPREGPEAGEQYF. DNA for the CDR3: TGTGCCAGTTCGCCGAGGGAGGGGCCAGAAGCGGGCGAGCAGTACTTC.

The chain joins TRBV27 to TRBJ2-7; 7 bases line up with TRBD1. Germline CDR1 is MNHEY and CDR2 is SMNVEV (reference sequence). The J segment lost 5 bases and the V segment lost 5 bases, leaving 9 bases of the junction unmatched. The length of the CDR3 is 14 residues. CDR3: CASSRRQGFHEQYV. The CDR3 DNA follows: TGTGCCAGCAGTCGCCGACAGGGATTCCACGAGCAGTACGTC.

This clonotype was detected many times. The chain has TRBV6-8 and TRBJ2-7, with a tentative D call TRBD1 (6 bases). CDR3 length: 13 amino acids. Germline V gene lookup returns CDR1 MNHGY and CDR2 SAAAGT. V was shortened by 7 bases and J by 3 bases, with 13 bases between the two germline ends. CDR3 amino acids: CASTSGGCYEQYV. The CDR3 DNA reads TGTGCCAGCACCTCTGGGGGCTGCTACGAGCAGTACGTC.

This chain connects TRBV19 to TRBJ1-1; no clear D. This CDR3 comprises 13 residues. CDR1 LNHDA and CDR2 SQIVND come from the germline V gene (reference sequence). The V end was cut by 3 bases, the J end by 4 bases, with 9 bases between. In nucleotides, the CDR3 is TGTGCCAGTAGTATCGGGCAGGCCACTGAAGCTTTCTTT. Encoded protein: CASSIGQATEAFF.

This clonotype was seen many times. The rearrangement links TRBV7-9 to TRBJ2-3; no clear D. Germline CDR1 reads SEHNR; CDR2 reads FQNEAQ (reference sequence). Trimming cost V 3 bases and J 1 base, with 5 bases left between them. CDR3 length equals 13 residues. In nucleotides, the CDR3 is TGTGCCAGCAGCTTTAGCCGCACAGATACGCAGTATTTT. It encodes CASSFSRTDTQYF.

The rearrangement uses TRBV7-2 and TRBJ2-2; D is unclear. This CDR3 contains 14 residues. The V gene lost 4 bases and the J gene lost 6 bases, with 12 bases spanning the gap. Germline V gives CDR1 SGHTA, CDR2 FQGNSA. The chain's CDR3 is CASSWGLDPGELFF. In DNA form, the CDR3 reads TGTGCCAGCAGCTGGGGATTAGATCCCGGGGAGCTGTTTTTT. Filled out from reference TRBV7-2 and TRBJ2-2, the complete variable domain reads GAGVSQSPSNKVTEKGKDVELRCDPISGHTALYWYRQSLGQGLEFLIYFQGNSAPDKSGLPSDRFSAERTGGSVSTLTIQRTQQEDSAVYLCASSWGLDPGELFFGEGSRLTVL.

V usage is TRBV20-1 and J usage is TRBJ2-7; perhaps TRBD2 as D (5 bases). CDR1 and CDR2 (germline): DFQATT, SNEGSKA (reference sequence). The CDR3 length is 11 residues. In DNA form, the CDR3 reads TGCATAGCGAGGAGCTCCTACGAGCAGTACGTC. It yields the protein CIARSSYEQYV.

At least ten counts were recorded for this clonotype. V usage is TRBV7-6 and J usage is TRBJ2-6; 8 bases are a match to TRBD1. The CDR3 is 18 residues long. Germline lookup yields CDR1 SGHVS and CDR2 FNYEAQ. V dropped 5 bases and J dropped 3; count of bases not matched to a gene: 12. The CDR3 region is CASSRVPGQESGANVLTF. CDR3 DNA sequence: TGTGCCAGCAGCAGAGTCCCGGGACAGGAGAGTGGGGCCAACGTCCTGACTTTC. Complete variable domain (other parts from reference TRBV7-6 and TRBJ2-6): GAGVSQSPRYKVTKRGQDVALRCDPISGHVSLYWYRQALGQGPEFLTYFNYEAQQDKSGLPNDRFSAERPEGSISTLTIQRTEQRDSAMYRCASSRVPGQESGANVLTFGAGSRLTVL.

The sample holds a few counts of this clonotype. This chain joins TRBV6-2 or TRBV6-3 and TRBJ2-2; D is tentatively TRBD1 or TRBD2 (5 bases each). This CDR3 has 14 amino acids. Trimming left V 2 bases short and J 4 bases short, with 8 bases between. CDR1 and CDR2 (germline): MNHEY, SVGEGT. CDR3 residues: CASSYGGATGELFF. The DNA for the CDR3 is TGTGCCAGCAGTTACGGGGGAGCCACCGGGGAGCTGTTTTTT.

In its sample, this clonotype was seen a few times. The rearrangement uses TRBV6-2 or TRBV6-3 and TRBJ2-7; weak D call: TRBD2 (5 bases). The germline V gene encodes CDR1 MNHEY and CDR2 SVGEGT. Trimming pared 0 bases from V and 7 bases from J, leaving 10 bases between. This CDR3 region has 13 residues. Written as DNA, the CDR3 is TGTGCCAGCAGTTACTCGACCCGAGGGGAGCAGTACGTC. Translating gives CASSYSTRGEQYV.